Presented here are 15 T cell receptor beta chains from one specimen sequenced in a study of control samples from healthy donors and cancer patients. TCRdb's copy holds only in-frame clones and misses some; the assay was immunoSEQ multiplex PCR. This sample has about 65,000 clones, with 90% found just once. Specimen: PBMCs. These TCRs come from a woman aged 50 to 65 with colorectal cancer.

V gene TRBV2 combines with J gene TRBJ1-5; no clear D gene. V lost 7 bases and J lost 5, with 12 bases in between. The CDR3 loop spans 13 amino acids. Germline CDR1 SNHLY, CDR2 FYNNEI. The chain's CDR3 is CASKIGPHQPQHF. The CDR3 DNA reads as TGTGCCAGCAAAATAGGCCCGCATCAGCCCCAGCATTTT.

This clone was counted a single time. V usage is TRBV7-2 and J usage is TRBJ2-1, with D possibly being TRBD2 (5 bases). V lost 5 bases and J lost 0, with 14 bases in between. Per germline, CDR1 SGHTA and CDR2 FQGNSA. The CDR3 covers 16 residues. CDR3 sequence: CASSVHLASSYNEQFF. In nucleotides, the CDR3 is TGTGCCAGCAGCGTCCATCTAGCAAGCTCCTACAATGAGCAGTTCTTC.

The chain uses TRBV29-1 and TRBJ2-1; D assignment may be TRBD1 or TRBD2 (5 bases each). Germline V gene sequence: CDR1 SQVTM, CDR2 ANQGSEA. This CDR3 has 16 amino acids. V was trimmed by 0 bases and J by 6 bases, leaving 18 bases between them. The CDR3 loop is CSVEDPGAGRSNEQFF. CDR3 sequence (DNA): TGCAGCGTTGAAGATCCTGGGGCGGGCCGGTCCAATGAGCAGTTCTTC.

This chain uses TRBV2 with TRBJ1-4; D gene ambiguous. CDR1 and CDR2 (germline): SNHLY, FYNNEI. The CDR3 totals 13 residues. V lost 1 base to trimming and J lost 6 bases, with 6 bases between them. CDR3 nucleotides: TGTGCCAGCAGTGAAGACGGGGATGAAAAACTGTTTTTT. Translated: CASSEDGDEKLFF.

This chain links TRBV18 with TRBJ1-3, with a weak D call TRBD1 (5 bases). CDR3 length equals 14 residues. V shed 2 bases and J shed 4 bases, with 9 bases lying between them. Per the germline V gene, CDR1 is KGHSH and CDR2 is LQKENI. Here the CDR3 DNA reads TGTGCCAGCTCACCAGGGGCGCGGGGAAACACCATATATTTT. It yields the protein CASSPGARGNTIYF.

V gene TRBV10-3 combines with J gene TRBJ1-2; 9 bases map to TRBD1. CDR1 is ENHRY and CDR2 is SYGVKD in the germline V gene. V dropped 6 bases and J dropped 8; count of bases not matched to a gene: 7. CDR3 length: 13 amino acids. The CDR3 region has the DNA TGTGCCATCAGGGGGACAGGGATCGGAGGCTACACCTTC. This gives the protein CAIRGTGIGGYTF.

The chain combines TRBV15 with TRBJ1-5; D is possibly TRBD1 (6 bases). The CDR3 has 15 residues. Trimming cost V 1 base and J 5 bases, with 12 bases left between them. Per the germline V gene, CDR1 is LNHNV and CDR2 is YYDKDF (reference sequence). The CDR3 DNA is TGTGCCACCAGCAGAGGGGGGGCTGGGGATCAGCCCCAGCATTTT. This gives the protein CATSRGGAGDQPQHF.

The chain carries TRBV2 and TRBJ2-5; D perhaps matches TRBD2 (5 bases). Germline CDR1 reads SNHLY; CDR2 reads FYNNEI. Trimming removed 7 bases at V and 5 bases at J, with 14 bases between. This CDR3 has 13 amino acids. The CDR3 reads CASTTSRQETQYF. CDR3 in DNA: TGTGCCAGCACTACTAGTCGTCAGGAGACCCAGTACTTC. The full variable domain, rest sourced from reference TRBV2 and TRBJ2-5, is EPEVTQTPSHQVTQMGQEVILRCVPISNHLYFYWYRQILGQKVEFLVSFYNNEISEKSEIFDDQFSVERPDGSNFTLKIRSTKLEDSAMYFCASTTSRQETQYFGPGTRLLVL.

CDR3 in amino acids: CASSEKGDQPQHF. The CDR3 DNA sequence: TGTGCCAGCAGCGAAAAAGGGGATCAGCCCCAGCATTTT. V is TRBV7-2 and J is TRBJ1-5; maybe TRBD1 (5 bases). The CDR3 is 13 amino acids. Germline CDR1 and CDR2: SGHTA and FQGNSA. Trimming took off 5 bases at V and 5 bases at J, with 10 bases between the two ends.

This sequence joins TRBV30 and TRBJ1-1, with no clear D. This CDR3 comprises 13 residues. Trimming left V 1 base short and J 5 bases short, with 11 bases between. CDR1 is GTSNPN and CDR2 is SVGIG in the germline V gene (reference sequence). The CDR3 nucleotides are TGTGCCTGGAGTGGGCCTAGTGGGACTGAAGCTTTCTTT. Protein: CAWSGPSGTEAFF.

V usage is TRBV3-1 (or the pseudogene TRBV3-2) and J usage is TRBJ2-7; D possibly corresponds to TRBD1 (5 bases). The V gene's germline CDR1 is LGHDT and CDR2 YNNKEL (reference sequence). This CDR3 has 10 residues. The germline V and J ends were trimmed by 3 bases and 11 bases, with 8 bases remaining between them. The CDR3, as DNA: TGTGCCAGCAGCCAGCAGGGCGAGTACTTC. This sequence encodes CASSQQGEYF.

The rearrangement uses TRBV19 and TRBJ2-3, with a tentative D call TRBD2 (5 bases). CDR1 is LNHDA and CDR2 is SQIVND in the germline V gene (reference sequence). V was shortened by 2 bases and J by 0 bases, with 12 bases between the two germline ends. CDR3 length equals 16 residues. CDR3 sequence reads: CASSILPGGSTDTQYF. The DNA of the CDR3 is TGTGCCAGTAGTATACTCCCGGGCGGGAGCACAGATACGCAGTATTTT.

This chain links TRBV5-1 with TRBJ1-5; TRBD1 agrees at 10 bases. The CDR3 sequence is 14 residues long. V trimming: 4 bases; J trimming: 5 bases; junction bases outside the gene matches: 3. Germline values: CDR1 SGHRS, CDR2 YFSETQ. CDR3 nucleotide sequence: TGCGCCAGCAGCATTGGACAGGGGGATCAGCCCCAGCATTTT. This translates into CASSIGQGDQPQHF.

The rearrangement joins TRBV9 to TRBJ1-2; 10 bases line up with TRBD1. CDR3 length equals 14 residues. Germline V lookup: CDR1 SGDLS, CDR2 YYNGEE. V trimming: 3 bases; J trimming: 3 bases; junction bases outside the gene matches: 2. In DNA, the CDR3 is TGTGCCAGCAGCGGGACAGGGGGGGACTATGGCTACACCTTC. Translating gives CASSGTGGDYGYTF.

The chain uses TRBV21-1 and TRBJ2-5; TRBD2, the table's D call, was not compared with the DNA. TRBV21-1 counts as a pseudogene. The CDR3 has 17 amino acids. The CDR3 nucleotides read TGTGCCAGCAGCAAAGAGGAGACTAGCGGGAGGACAGAGACCCAGTACTTC. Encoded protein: CASSKEETSGRTETQYF.